This T cell receptor (beta chain) was recorded in a study of blood T cell repertoires in COVID-19. The V gene's germline CDR1 is LGHDT and CDR2 YNNKEL (reference sequence). V was cut by 3 bases and J by 1 base, with 10 bases left in between. The CDR3 has 15 amino acids. Only in-frame clones appear in the TCRdb table, and some are missing; sequencing was by immunoSEQ multiplex PCR. The sample shows approximately 150,000 clones, about 88% of them seen only once. The specimen sequenced was peripheral blood. This TCR was recovered from an elderly woman with acute or convalescent COVID-19. The V gene is TRBV3-1 (or the pseudogene TRBV3-2), the J gene TRBJ1-3; D is unclear. DNA for the CDR3: TGTGCCAGCAGCCACGAGGGTAGGTCTGGAAACACCATATATTTT. Protein product: CASSHEGRSGNTIYF.